This T cell receptor (beta chain) was sequenced for a study of monozygotic twins with cystic fibrosis. Notes on the study in general: The repertoire was suggested to be naive-dominated, clonality median approximately 0.0093. No link emerged between shared CDR3 counts and age, concordance or severity.

With regard to this clone: Its antigen is currently unknown.

Measured with immunoSEQ multiplex PCR; TCRdb has only the in-frame clones, and not every one. The table has approximately 34,000 clones, about 96% seen once. The CDR3 covers 14 residues. V was pared by 4 bases and J by 3 bases, with 13 bases between. Germline-derived CDR1 and CDR2 are LNHDA and SQIVND (reference sequence). The origin of this receptor is a girl aged 2 to 9 with cystic fibrosis. The V call is TRBV19, the J call TRBJ2-7, with D possibly TRBD2 on 6 matching bases. The material sequenced was blood. The CDR3: CASSTGPGGYEQYF. CDR3 DNA sequence: TGTGCCAGTAGTACCGGACCCGGGGGCTACGAGCAGTACTTC.